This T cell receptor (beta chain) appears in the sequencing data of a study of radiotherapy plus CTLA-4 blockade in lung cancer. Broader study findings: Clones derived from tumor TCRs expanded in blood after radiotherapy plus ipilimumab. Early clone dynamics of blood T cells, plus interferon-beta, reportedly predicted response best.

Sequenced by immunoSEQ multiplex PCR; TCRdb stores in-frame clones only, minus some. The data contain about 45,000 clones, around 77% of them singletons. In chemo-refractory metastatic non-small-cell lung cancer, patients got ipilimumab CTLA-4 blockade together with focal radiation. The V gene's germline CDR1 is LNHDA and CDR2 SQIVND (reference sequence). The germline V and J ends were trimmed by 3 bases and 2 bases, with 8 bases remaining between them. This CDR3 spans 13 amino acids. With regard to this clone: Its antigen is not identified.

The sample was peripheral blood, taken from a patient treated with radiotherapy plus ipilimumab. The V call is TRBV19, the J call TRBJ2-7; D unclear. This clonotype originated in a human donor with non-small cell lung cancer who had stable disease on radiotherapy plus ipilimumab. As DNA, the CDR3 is TGTGCCAGTAGTATTCAGGTTACCTACGAGCAGTACTTC. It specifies CASSIQVTYEQYF.